The rows below give T cell receptor beta chains drawn from one sample of a study of shared clonotypes between healthy human individuals. Clones were sequenced by immunoSEQ multiplex PCR, and TCRdb holds only the in-frame ones, with some missing. The table has roughly 2.2 million clones, roughly 92% seen once. The sequenced sample was naive CD4+ T cells from PBMCs. The receptors shown here come from a man in his late teens or twenties in good health. Some clones in this sample may be carry-over from other donors' samples. The CDR3 runs from the conserved cysteine through the conserved F or W. Where a row states a size, it is once, few, many or the class of an expanded clone; other rows omit it.

abundance: .; j_gene: TRBJ2-7; v_gene: TRBV7-3; CDR3aa: CASSYTGGWQYF
abundance: .; j_gene: TRBJ2-7; v_gene: TRBV5-1; CDR3aa: CASSLEGSYEQYF
abundance: .; j_gene: TRBJ1-2; v_gene: TRBV6-1; CDR3aa: CASSMGQVYGYTF
abundance: .; j_gene: TRBJ1-2; v_gene: TRBV21-1; CDR3aa: CASSKALREGYGYTF
abundance: .; j_gene: TRBJ2-2; v_gene: TRBV27; CDR3aa: CASSFLLTSGRVGELFF
abundance: .; j_gene: TRBJ2-7; v_gene: TRBV6-1; CDR3aa: CASTIGQSSYEQYF
abundance: .; j_gene: TRBJ2-7; v_gene: TRBV7-8; CDR3aa: CASSLARMAGGFYEQYF
abundance: .; j_gene: TRBJ2-7; v_gene: TRBV30; CDR3aa: CAWSGGLGDEQYF
abundance: .; j_gene: TRBJ2-6; v_gene: TRBV5-1; CDR3aa: CASSLLGVGANVLTF
abundance: once; j_gene: TRBJ2-7; v_gene: TRBV18; CDR3aa: CASSPAGYEQYF
abundance: .; j_gene: TRBJ1-5; v_gene: TRBV4-1; CDR3aa: CASSPNRWGDSNQPQHF
abundance: .; j_gene: TRBJ1-4; v_gene: TRBV27; CDR3aa: CASSLSRSATNEKLFF
abundance: .; j_gene: TRBJ1-3; v_gene: TRBV28; CDR3aa: CASREVADTIYF
abundance: .; j_gene: TRBJ2-7; v_gene: TRBV27; CDR3aa: CASSFLFPIYEQYF
abundance: .; j_gene: TRBJ2-5; v_gene: TRBV15; CDR3aa: CATSRRDEGGETQYF
abundance: .; j_gene: TRBJ2-7; v_gene: TRBV27; CDR3aa: CASSISRTSGRGPYYEQYF
abundance: .; j_gene: TRBJ2-7; v_gene: TRBV28; CDR3aa: CASSLRQAQYF
abundance: .; j_gene: TRBJ1-6; v_gene: TRBV5-1; CDR3aa: CASSLGTGGQSPLHF
abundance: .; j_gene: TRBJ2-7; v_gene: TRBV11-2; CDR3aa: CASSVLRTSSGARGEQYF
abundance: .; j_gene: TRBJ1-1; v_gene: TRBV9; CDR3aa: CASSPQGQNTEAFF
abundance: .; j_gene: TRBJ2-5; v_gene: TRBV28; CDR3aa: CATTDRGRETQYF
abundance: .; j_gene: TRBJ2-1; v_gene: TRBV9; CDR3aa: CASSVGGRNNEQFF
abundance: .; j_gene: TRBJ2-1; v_gene: TRBV7-9; CDR3aa: CASSLVGDEQFF
abundance: .; j_gene: TRBJ1-5; v_gene: TRBV2; CDR3aa: CASRPDRENQPQHF
abundance: .; j_gene: TRBJ1-5; v_gene: TRBV19; CDR3aa: CASLPPGGLGNQPQHF
abundance: .; j_gene: TRBJ2-7; v_gene: TRBV2; CDR3aa: CASSATRDRLSYEQYF
abundance: .; j_gene: TRBJ2-3; v_gene: TRBV13; CDR3aa: CASSLEPTSTDTQYF
abundance: .; j_gene: TRBJ1-2; v_gene: TRBV4-1; CDR3aa: CASSQEGGQVLWGYTF
abundance: .; j_gene: TRBJ2-1; v_gene: TRBV28; CDR3aa: CASSLEGEGYNEQFF
abundance: .; j_gene: TRBJ1-1; v_gene: TRBV7-3; CDR3aa: CASSLTGENTEAFF
abundance: .; j_gene: TRBJ2-2; v_gene: TRBV11-2; CDR3aa: CASSLGVQGFGNTGELFF
abundance: once; j_gene: TRBJ1-2; v_gene: TRBV4-1; CDR3aa: CASSQGPGTGNYGYTF
abundance: .; j_gene: TRBJ1-2; v_gene: TRBV7-9; CDR3aa: CASSTLRPNYGYTF
abundance: .; j_gene: TRBJ1-2; v_gene: TRBV25-1; CDR3aa: CASSELGRRGAHGYTF
abundance: .; j_gene: TRBJ1-5; v_gene: TRBV19; CDR3aa: CASSIGGERPQHF
abundance: .; j_gene: TRBJ2-3; v_gene: TRBV5-1; CDR3aa: CASSLAWGTSGSFFEDTQYF
abundance: .; j_gene: TRBJ1-2; v_gene: TRBV5-4; CDR3aa: CASSSGQGERDTF
abundance: .; j_gene: TRBJ2-1; v_gene: TRBV18; CDR3aa: CASSPPRLAGGLNEQFF